Sequencing of this T cell receptor beta chain was carried out in a study of blood T cell repertoires in COVID-19. Study at large: The study drew acute and convalescent COVID-19 samples from the United States, Italy and Spain. PBMCs, B-cell-depleted T cells, or T cells provided the cDNA or gDNA that made up the material.

Measured with immunoSEQ multiplex PCR; TCRdb has only the in-frame clones, and not every one. The table records under 300,000 clones, about 88% of them present only once. CDR3 size: 18 residues. Looked up from germline, CDR1 is LGHDT and CDR2 is YNNKEL (reference sequence). V shed 0 bases, J shed 6 bases, and the junction held 14 bases outside the gene matches. Source material: peripheral blood. This sequence joins TRBV3-1 (or the pseudogene TRBV3-2) and TRBJ2-3, with 8 bases that match TRBD2. This sequence was found in a woman between 65 and 79 years old with COVID-19, enrolled during active disease. The CDR3 is CASSQDLGEPGGGDTQYF. The DNA of the CDR3 is TGTGCCAGCAGCCAAGATCTAGGGGAGCCGGGGGGGGGCGATACGCAGTATTTT.